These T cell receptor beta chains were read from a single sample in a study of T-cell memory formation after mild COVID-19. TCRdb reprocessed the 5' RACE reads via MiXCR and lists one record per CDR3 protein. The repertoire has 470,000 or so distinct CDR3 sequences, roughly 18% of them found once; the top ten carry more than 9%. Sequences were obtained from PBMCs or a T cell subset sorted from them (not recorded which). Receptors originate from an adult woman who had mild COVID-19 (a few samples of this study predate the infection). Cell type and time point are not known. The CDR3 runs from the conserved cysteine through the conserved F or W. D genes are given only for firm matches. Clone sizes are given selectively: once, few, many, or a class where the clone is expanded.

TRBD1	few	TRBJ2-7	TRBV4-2	TGTGCCAGCAGCCAAGAAAAAGGGGGCAGGGATATGTCCTACGAGCAGTACTTC	CASSQEKGGRDMSYEQYF
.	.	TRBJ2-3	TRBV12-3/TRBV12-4	TGTGCCAGCAACGTGCAAAAGGGGGGCGGGGCGCAGTATTTT	CASNVQKGGGAQYF
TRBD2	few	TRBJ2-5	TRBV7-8	TGTGCCAGCAGCCCCTCGGCCCAGCGGGGAGACCAAGAGACCCAGTACTTC	CASSPSAQRGDQETQYF
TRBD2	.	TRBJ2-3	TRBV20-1	TGCAGTGCTAGAGATCTAGCGGGAACTTTCACAGATACGCAGTATTTT	CSARDLAGTFTDTQYF
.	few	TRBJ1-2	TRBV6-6	TGTGCCAGCAGTGGGGGCGACAGGACTACATGGGGGTACACCTTC	CASSGGDRTTWGYTF
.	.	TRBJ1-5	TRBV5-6	TGTGCCAGCAGTTCCTCGGACTATAGCAATCAGCCCCAGCATTTT	CASSSSDYSNQPQHF
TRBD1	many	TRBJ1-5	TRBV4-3	TGCGCCAGCAGCCAAGATTATGCAGGGGGCGCGAGTCAGCCCCAGCATTTT	CASSQDYAGGASQPQHF
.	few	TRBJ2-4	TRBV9	TGTGCCAGCAGCCCCAGTTTAAACATTCAGTACTTC	CASSPSLNIQYF
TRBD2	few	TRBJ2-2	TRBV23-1	TGCGCCAGCCGTGCGGGAGCGGGAGCAGGGGAGCTGTTTTTT	CASRAGAGAGELFF
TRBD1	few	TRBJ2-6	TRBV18	TGTGCCAGCTCACCACTTAGGCCGGGACAGGGGTCCTCTGGGGCCAACGTCCTGACTTTC	CASSPLRPGQGSSGANVLTF
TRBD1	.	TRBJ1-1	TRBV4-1	TGCGCCAGCAGCCTAGTACAGGGGGCAGCGACTGAAGCTTTCTTT	CASSLVQGAATEAFF
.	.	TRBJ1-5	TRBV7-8	TGTGCCAGCAGCTTCGGACGCAACAATCAGCCCCAGCATTTT	CASSFGRNNQPQHF
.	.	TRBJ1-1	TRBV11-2	TGTGCCAGCAGCTCTCCAGACGGGAGGGTCACTGAAGCTTTCTTT	CASSSPDGRVTEAFF
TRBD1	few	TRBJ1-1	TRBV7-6	TGTGCCAGCAGCCCATCGTTACAGGGGGCGACTGAAGCTTTCTTT	CASSPSLQGATEAFF
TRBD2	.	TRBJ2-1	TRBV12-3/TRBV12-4	TGTGCCAGCAGCCGACTAGCGGGAGAAGAATACAATGAGCAGTTCTTC	CASSRLAGEEYNEQFF
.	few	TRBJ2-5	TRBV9	TGTGCCAGCAGCGAGAGGCCCGGAGAGACCCAGTACTTC	CASSERPGETQYF
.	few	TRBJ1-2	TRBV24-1	TGTGCCACCAGTGATCCCACGCGGACAGCCTATGGCTACACCTTC	CATSDPTRTAYGYTF
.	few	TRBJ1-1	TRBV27	TGTGCCAGCAGTTTATGGGGGGCGAATGCTGAAGCTTTCTTT	CASSLWGANAEAFF
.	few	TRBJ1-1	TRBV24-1	TGTGCCACCATCCGAACAGGTGACACTGAAGCTTTCTTT	CATIRTGDTEAFF
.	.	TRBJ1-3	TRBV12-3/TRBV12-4	TGTGCCAGCAGCAGGGGTTTCTCTCCCAGCTCTGGAAACACCATATATTTT	CASSRGFSPSSGNTIYF
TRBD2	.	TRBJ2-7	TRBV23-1	TGCGCCACCCCGGAGCGGGGTACCTACGAGCAGTACTTC	CATPERGTYEQYF
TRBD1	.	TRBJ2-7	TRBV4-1	TGCGCCAGCAGCCCCAGAGGACAGGGCTACGAGCAGTACTTC	CASSPRGQGYEQYF
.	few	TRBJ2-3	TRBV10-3	TGTGCCATCAGTGATAAAAATGCAGACACAGATACGCAGTATTTT	CAISDKNADTDTQYF
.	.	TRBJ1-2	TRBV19	TGTGCCAGTAGTATATACAAAAACTATGGCTACACCTTC	CASSIYKNYGYTF
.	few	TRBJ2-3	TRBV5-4	TGTGCCAGCAGCTTTGACTGGGGCACAGATACGCAGTATTTT	CASSFDWGTDTQYF
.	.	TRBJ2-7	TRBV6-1	TGTGCCAGCAGTGAATATCGGGGGACCACCGTTTCCTACGAGCAGTACTTC	CASSEYRGTTVSYEQYF
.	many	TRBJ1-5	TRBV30	TGTGCCTCCTCCTTAGGCAGAAATCAGCCCCAGCATTTT	CASSLGRNQPQHF
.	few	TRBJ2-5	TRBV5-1	TGCGCCAGCAGCTTGCATGCGGTACAAGAGACCCAGTACTTC	CASSLHAVQETQYF
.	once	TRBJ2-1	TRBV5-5	TGTGCCAGCAGCTTGGCCGTGGCAAGGAGCTCCTACAATGAGCAGTTCTTC	CASSLAVARSSYNEQFF
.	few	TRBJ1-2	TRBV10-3	TGTGCCATCACAGGGGCACATGACTATGGCTACACCTTC	CAITGAHDYGYTF
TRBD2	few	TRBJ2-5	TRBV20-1	TGCAGTGCTAGAAGTCTGGCGGGAGGGCAAGAGACCCAGTACTTC	CSARSLAGGQETQYF
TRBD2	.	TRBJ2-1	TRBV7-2	TGTGCCAGCAGCTTAGAGTGGACTAGGTACAATGAGCAGTTCTTC	CASSLEWTRYNEQFF
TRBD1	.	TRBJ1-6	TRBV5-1	TGCGCCAGCAGCACGGGGACAGCCCGACCCCTCCACTTT	CASSTGTARPLHF
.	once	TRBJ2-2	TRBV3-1	TGTGCCAGCAGCCAAGCTGCAGGGTCGAACACCGGGGAGCTGTTTTTT	CASSQAAGSNTGELFF
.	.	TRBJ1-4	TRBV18	TGTGCCAGCTCACGCGACAGTGCAACTAATGAAAAACTGTTTTTT	CASSRDSATNEKLFF
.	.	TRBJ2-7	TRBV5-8	TGTGCCAGCAGCTTAACGCCTTCGGACTACGAGCAGTACTTC	CASSLTPSDYEQYF
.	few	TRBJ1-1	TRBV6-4	TGTGCCAGCAGTGACTCAGCTATGGGCACTGAAGCTTTCTTT	CASSDSAMGTEAFF
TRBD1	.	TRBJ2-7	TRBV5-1	TGCGCCAGCAGCTTGGGGGGGACAGCAGCCCCTCATTTC	CASSLGGTAAPHF
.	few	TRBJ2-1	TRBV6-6	TGTGCCAGCAGTCGTGAACTCTCCGGGCCCCGTGAGCAGTTCTTC	CASSRELSGPREQFF
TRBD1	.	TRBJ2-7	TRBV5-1	TGCGCCAGCAGCTTGGAAGAAGGGGACAGGGGAAGCCACGAGCAGTACTTC	CASSLEEGDRGSHEQYF
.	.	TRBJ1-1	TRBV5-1	TGCGCCAGCAGCTCAATGGCTGGACTGAACACTGAAGCTTTCTTT	CASSSMAGLNTEAFF
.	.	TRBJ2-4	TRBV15	TGTGCCACCAGCAGAGCGGGAGTGAACATTCAGTACTTC	CATSRAGVNIQYF
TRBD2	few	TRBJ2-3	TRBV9	TGTGCCAGCAGCGCCAGACTAGCGGGAGGCTCAGATACGCAGTATTTT	CASSARLAGGSDTQYF
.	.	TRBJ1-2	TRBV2	TGTGCCAGCAGGGAAAGATCTGAGGGATATGGCTACACCTTC	CASRERSEGYGYTF
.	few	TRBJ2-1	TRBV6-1	TGTGCCAGCATTCGGGGACATGAGCAGTTCTTC	CASIRGHEQFF
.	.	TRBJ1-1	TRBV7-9	TGTGCCAGCAGCGCTCGGGGTGCCGCGATGAACACTGAAGCTTTCTTT	CASSARGAAMNTEAFF
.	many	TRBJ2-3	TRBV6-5	TGTGCCAGCATCTCCGTGGGAGATACGCAGTATTTT	CASISVGDTQYF
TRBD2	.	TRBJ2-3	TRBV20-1	TGCAGTACGTTACTGACTAGCCTCACCACAGATACGCAGTATTTT	CSTLLTSLTTDTQYF
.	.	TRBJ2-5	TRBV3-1	TGTGTCAGCCGGGGGCTAGGGACCCAGTACTTC	CVSRGLGTQYF
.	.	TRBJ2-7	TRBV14	TGTGCCAGCAGCCAGGGTGGGACTCCCTACGAGCAGTACTTC	CASSQGGTPYEQYF
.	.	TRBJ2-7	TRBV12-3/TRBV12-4	TGTGCCAGCACTCGGCGGACAGAGGCCTACGAGCAGTACTTC	CASTRRTEAYEQYF
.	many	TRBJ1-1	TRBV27	TGTGCCAGCAGAAAAGGCGGTCTCTCGAACACTGAAGCTTTCTTT	CASRKGGLSNTEAFF
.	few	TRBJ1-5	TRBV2	TGTGCCAGCAAGCCGGGGAGCAATCAGCCCCAGCATTTT	CASKPGSNQPQHF
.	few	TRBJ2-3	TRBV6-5	TGTGCCAGCAGTTATCGGTCGGATCCCCTCGATACGCAGTATTTT	CASSYRSDPLDTQYF
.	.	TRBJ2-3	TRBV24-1	TGTGCCACCAGTGATGACCCCGGGACAGATACGCAGTATTTT	CATSDDPGTDTQYF
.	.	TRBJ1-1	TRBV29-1	TGCAGCATCAAGAACACTGAAGCTTTCTTT	CSIKNTEAFF
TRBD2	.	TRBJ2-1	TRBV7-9	TGTGCCAGCAGTCCGAAGACTAGCGATTTCCACAATGAGCAGTTCTTC	CASSPKTSDFHNEQFF
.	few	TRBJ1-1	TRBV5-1	TGCGCCAGCAGCTTGGTTGGGGGGATGAACACTGAAGCTTTCTTT	CASSLVGGMNTEAFF
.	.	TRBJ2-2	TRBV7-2	TGTGCCAGCAGCTCACCGGGACTCGCAACCACCGGGGAGCTGTTTTTT	CASSSPGLATTGELFF